This T cell receptor beta chain was sequenced in a study of neurological immune-mediated disorders. The study, taken as a whole, reports: Private repertoires in all groups were suggested by the finding that expanded clones across subjects shared no CDR3 amino acid sequences.

This clonotype was found many times. The antigen remains undetermined. Via MiXCR, TCRdb re-called the 5' RACE reads, giving one row per CDR3 protein. Here the sample spans 55,000 to 75,000 distinct CDR3 sequences, more than 9.5% being singletons. The CDR3 consists of 15 residues. CDR1 and CDR2 from the germline V gene are DFQATT and SNEGSKA (reference sequence). V lost 8 bases, J lost 0 bases, and 9 bases stayed unmatched. This sequence joins TRBV20-1 and TRBJ2-2; 7 bases agree with TRBD1. The sequence derives from a woman aged 60-75 years with HTLV-1-associated myelopathy (HAM/TSP). Sequenced input: PBMCs. The CDR3 DNA is TGCAGTTCCGATAGGGGGCGAGCGAACACCGGGGAGCTGTTTTTT. Translated: CSSDRGRANTGELFF.